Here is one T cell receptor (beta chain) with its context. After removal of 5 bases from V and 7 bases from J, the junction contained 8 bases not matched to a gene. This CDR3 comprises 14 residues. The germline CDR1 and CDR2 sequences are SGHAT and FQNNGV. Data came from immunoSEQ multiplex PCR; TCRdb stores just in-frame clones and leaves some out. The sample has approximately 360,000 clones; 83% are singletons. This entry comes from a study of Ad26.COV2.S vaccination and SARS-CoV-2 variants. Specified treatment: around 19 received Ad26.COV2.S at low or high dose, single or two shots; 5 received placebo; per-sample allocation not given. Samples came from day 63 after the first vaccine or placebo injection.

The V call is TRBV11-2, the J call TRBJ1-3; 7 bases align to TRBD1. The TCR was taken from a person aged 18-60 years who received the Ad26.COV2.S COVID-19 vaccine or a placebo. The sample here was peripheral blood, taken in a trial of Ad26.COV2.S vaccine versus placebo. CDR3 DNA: TGTGCCAGCAGCCCGACAGGGCCCGGGAACACCATATATTTT. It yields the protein CASSPTGPGNTIYF.